The subject of this entry is one T cell receptor (beta chain). The sample holds one count of this clone. Its antigen remains undetermined. No quality values exist for individual bases; no much larger clone is one base distant. The CDR1 and CDR2 encoded by the germline V gene are SGHDN and FVKESK. Inclusive of the bounding cysteine and phenylalanine, the CDR3 is 13 residues long. CDR3 DNA only is kept here, 39 bases in frame from base 1. The V end loses 3 bases and the J end loses 6 bases, and a stretch of 10 bases separates them. The Quick-DNA Microprep Kit was used to extract genomic DNA from the sorted cells. TCRbeta DNA was amplified with the immunoSEQ hsTCRbeta kit following the manufacturer's protocol. An Illumina MiSeq instrument was used to sequence the TCRbeta libraries. Turning to the authors' computational methods: Removing out-of-frame sequences left 2,204,828 distinct TCRbeta sequences, an average of about 70,000 per individual. Each individual was scored according to the count of about 150 previously reported CMV-associated TCRbeta sequences and the total productive distinct TCRbeta count. A beta-binomial model was reimplemented in Python, and random forests from scikit-learn, run with default parameters, were trained on data from the US cohort. Classifier performance on the Belgian cohort was reported as the median AUC with percentile confidence intervals calculated over 10,000 bootstrap iterations. This is the immuneACCESS table as TCRdb keeps it, with only in-frame sequences that have V and J called. A part of the clones is gone; compared with another copy, unresolved V genes explain less than half, and the rest is unexplained. Clone size and the V and J calls come from that table; the DNA yielded D and trimming. The sample contains about 58,000 clones, roughly 84% of them found a single time. Clones ranked in the top ten supply just under 0.5% of the sample.

A FACSAria II was used to sort memory CD4+ T cells, defined as single viable CD3+CD4+CD8-CD45RO+ cells. CMV serostatus was assessed using a Roche Elecsys assay, by which serum IgG against CMV pp150, pp28, p38 and p52 was detected. After thawing, total CD4+ T cells were enriched by positive selection with CD4 magnetic microbeads. The samples came from a different study that was designed specifically to examine the CD4+ T cell memory repertoire. Following standard operating procedures, peripheral blood mononuclear cells were isolated and cryopreserved, while serum was kept at -80 degrees C. The staining used CD3-PerCP (BW264/56), CD4-APC (RPA-T4), CD45RO-PE (UCHT1) and CD8-Pacific Orange (3B5) antibodies, and Sytox blue was used to exclude non-viable cells. The data belong to a study of memory CD4+ T cells and cytomegalovirus serostatus (dated by TCRdb to about 2019). About the study as a whole: A total of around 35 healthy Belgian adults, of whom 9 were CMV seropositive and some 25 were CMV seronegative, were included in the cohort. To replicate a published TCR-based CMV serostatus classifier, the study sequenced CD4+ memory TCRbeta repertoires from a Belgian cohort whose cytomegalovirus serostatus was known.

Study-wide conclusions, independent of this receptor: Among the 150 to 200 previously reported CMV-associated TCRbeta sequences, some 70 showed up in the CD4+ memory repertoires, with each one found in between one and five individuals. For CMV serostatus prediction, a median bootstrapped AUC of roughly 0.94 was reached with the original framework, and a median bootstrapped AUC of approximately 0.92 was reached with a US-trained random forest. On the Belgian cohort, the classifier built on the original framework reached a median bootstrapped AUC of about 0.95, with a 95% CI of 0.76-1.00. The results were interpreted as suggesting that the CMV-associated TCR signature is largely present in the CD4+ memory repertoire. Only CD4+CD45RO+ memory cells were sequenced, unlike the original study, which covered naive and memory CD4+ and CD8+ populations.

Sequenced input: memory CD4+ T cells from blood. The sequence derives from an adult in good health and CMV-seronegative. Some clones in this sample may be carry-over from other donors' samples. The chain uses TRBV14 and TRBJ2-3; the D gene cannot be named for sure. The DNA sequence reads TGTGCCAGCAGCCATTTCCTCCGTGATACGCAGTATTTT. This translates into CASSHFLRDTQYF. Outside the CDR3, residues come from the reference TRBV14 and TRBJ2-3 proteins, so the full variable domain is: EAGVTQFPSHSVIEKGQTVTLRCDPISGHDNLYWYRRVMGKEIKFLLHFVKESKQDESGMPNNRFLAERTGGTYSTLKVQPAELEDSGVYFCASSHFLRDTQYFGPGTRLTVL.